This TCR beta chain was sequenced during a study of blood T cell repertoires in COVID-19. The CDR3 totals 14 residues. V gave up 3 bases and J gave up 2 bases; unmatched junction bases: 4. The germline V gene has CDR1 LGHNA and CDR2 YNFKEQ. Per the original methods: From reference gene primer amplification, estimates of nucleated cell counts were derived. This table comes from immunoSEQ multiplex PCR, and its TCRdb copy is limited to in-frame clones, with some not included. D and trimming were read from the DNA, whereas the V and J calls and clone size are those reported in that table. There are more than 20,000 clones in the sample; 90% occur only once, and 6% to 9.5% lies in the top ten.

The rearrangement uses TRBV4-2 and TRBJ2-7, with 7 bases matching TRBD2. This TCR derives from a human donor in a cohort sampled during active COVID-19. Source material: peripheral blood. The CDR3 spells CASSQPGLAYEQYF. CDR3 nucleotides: TGTGCCAGCAGCCAGCCCGGACTAGCCTACGAGCAGTACTTC.